This T cell receptor (beta chain) was identified in a study of blood T cell repertoires in COVID-19. Looking at the study overall: PBMCs, B-cell-depleted T cells, or T cells were the source of the cDNA or gDNA that made up the material.

CDR3 size: 15 residues. Germline-derived CDR1 and CDR2 are MNHEY and SMNVEV (reference sequence). The V gene end was trimmed by 5 bases and the J gene end by 3 bases; junction bases not matched to a gene: 9. Clones were sequenced by immunoSEQ multiplex PCR, and TCRdb holds only the in-frame ones, with some missing. Of hundreds of thousands of clones in the sample, 85% to 90% are singletons; the top ten hold approximately 4.6%. This clone appeared a single time. The source of this sequence is a man aged 35-49 years with acute or convalescent COVID-19. V usage is TRBV27 and J usage is TRBJ2-7; TRBD2 matches 8 bases. Material for sequencing was peripheral blood. The CDR3 loop reads CASSPLGGTSYEQYF. CDR3 sequence (DNA): TGTGCCAGCAGTCCCCTGGGGGGGACTAGCTACGAGCAGTACTTC.